Listed here are 30 T cell receptor beta chains from one sample, sequenced in a study of blood T cell repertoires in COVID-19. TCRdb keeps only in-frame clones here, not all; method: immunoSEQ multiplex PCR. This sample has approximately 140,000 clones; 81% occur once, and the top ten carry approximately 8.4%. Sequencing was done on a sample of peripheral blood. These receptors were collected from a human donor with acute or convalescent COVID-19. The donor label of this sample is uncertain.

The V call is TRBV6-1, the J call TRBJ2-3; 7 nucleotides line up with TRBD2. This CDR3 has 14 amino acids. Germline V gives CDR1 MNHNS, CDR2 SASEGT. V lost 3 bases and J lost 5; bases outside the gene matches: 5. The CDR3 spells CASSEGGSRDTQYF. The DNA for the CDR3 is TGTGCCAGCAGTGAGGGAGGGTCCAGAGATACGCAGTATTTT.

This rearrangement joins TRBV7-6 to TRBJ2-5; tentatively, D is TRBD2 (5 bases). V gave up 4 bases and J gave up 5 bases, with 11 bases separating them. Looked up from germline, CDR1 is SGHVS and CDR2 is FNYEAQ. This CDR3 contains 13 residues. This CDR3 reads CASSSGNRETQYF. The DNA of the CDR3 is TGTGCCAGCAGCTCCGGGAACCGGGAGACCCAGTACTTC.

As DNA, the CDR3 is TGTGCCAGTAGTTTGGTGTCAGCCGGGGAGCTGTTTTTT. It yields the protein CASSLVSAGELFF. This chain joins TRBV19 and TRBJ2-2; D is ambiguous. There are 13 residues in the CDR3. Germline CDR1 reads LNHDA; CDR2 reads SQIVND (reference sequence). The V end was cut by 5 bases, the J end by 6 bases, with 10 bases between.

CDR3 amino acids: CASSPGQYTEAFF. The DNA of the CDR3 is TGTGCCAGCAGTCCCGGACAGTACACTGAAGCTTTCTTT. V gene TRBV12-3 or TRBV12-4 combines with J gene TRBJ1-1; weak D call: TRBD1 (6 bases). Trimming removed 5 bases at V and 3 bases at J, with 10 bases between. The CDR3 has 13 residues.

CDR3 region: CASSLRTDTQYF. As DNA, the CDR3 is TGTGCCAGCAGTCTTCGCACAGATACGCAGTATTTT. V is TRBV2 and J is TRBJ2-3; no definite D call. V lost 5 bases, J lost 1 base, and 4 bases lay in between. The length of the CDR3 is 12 residues. Germline lookup yields CDR1 SNHLY and CDR2 FYNNEI.

This rearrangement joins TRBV29-1 to TRBJ2-1; TRBD1 agrees at 11 bases. The CDR3 length is 12 residues. CDR1 and CDR2 from the germline V gene are SQVTM and ANQGSEA. V was clipped by 7 bases and J by 6 bases; unmatched bases: 2. CDR3 loop: CSGGTGGNEQFF. CDR3 sequence (DNA): TGCAGCGGGGGGACAGGGGGCAATGAGCAGTTCTTC.

V is TRBV25-1 and J is TRBJ2-7; tentatively, D is TRBD1 (5 bases). The germline CDR1 and CDR2 sequences are MGHDK and SYGVNS. V dropped 2 bases and J dropped 6 bases, with 14 bases sitting between them. The CDR3 contains 14 residues. CDR3 DNA sequence: TGTGCCAGCAGTGAAATAGGGGCGTCTCTCGAGCAGTACTTC. This sequence encodes CASSEIGASLEQYF.

This clone was picked up one time. This chain joins TRBV6-5 and TRBJ2-3; maybe TRBD1 (6 bases). Germline V CDR1 and CDR2: MNHEY, SVGAGI. The length of the CDR3 is 14 residues. The V and J ends lost 2 bases and 1 base respectively, with 7 bases between them. The CDR3 here is CASSYNRGTDTQYF. Written as DNA, the CDR3 is TGTGCCAGCAGTTACAACAGGGGCACAGATACGCAGTATTTT.

There are many counts of this clone. The chain links TRBV2 to TRBJ2-2, with a tentative D call TRBD2 (5 bases). CDR1 and CDR2 (germline): SNHLY, FYNNEI. The germline V and J ends were trimmed by 1 base and 1 base, with 10 bases remaining between them. The CDR3 runs to 16 residues. The chain's CDR3 is CASSEGAAGNTGELFF. In nucleotides, the CDR3 is TGTGCCAGCAGTGAAGGAGCGGCGGGGAACACCGGGGAGCTGTTTTTT.

This chain uses TRBV27 with TRBJ2-2, with TRBD1 matching 7 bases. Germline V gene data show CDR1 as MNHEY and CDR2 as SMNVEV (reference sequence). V trimming: 5 bases; J trimming: 3 bases; junction bases outside the gene matches: 12. The CDR3 is 17 amino acids. Here the CDR3 DNA reads TGTGCCAGCAGTGCACCCGCCAGGACAGGTTACACCGGGGAGCTGTTTTTT. It is translated as CASSAPARTGYTGELFF.

The genes are TRBV19 and TRBJ2-2; a possible D gene is TRBD1 (5 bases). This CDR3 comprises 14 residues. The V end was cut by 7 bases, the J end by 0 bases, with 9 bases between. The germline gives CDR1 LNHDA, CDR2 SQIVND (reference sequence). This CDR3 is CASKGRANTGELFF. Written as DNA, the CDR3 is TGTGCCAGTAAGGGCAGGGCGAACACCGGGGAGCTGTTTTTT.

The chain joins TRBV10-2 to TRBJ2-3, with D hard to call. The CDR3 is made up of 15 amino acids. Trimming stripped 3 bases from V and 1 base from J, with 11 bases between. The germline CDR1 and CDR2 sequences are WSHSY and SAAADI. The chain's CDR3 is CASSDSSSGTDTQYF. Here the CDR3 DNA reads TGCGCCAGCAGTGATTCGAGTTCTGGCACAGATACGCAGTATTTT.

The genes are TRBV6-5 and TRBJ1-2; 7 bases are a match to TRBD1. The V and J ends lost 7 bases and 0 bases, in that order; junction bases with no gene match: 5. CDR3 length: 14 residues. Germline V gene lookup returns CDR1 MNHEY and CDR2 SVGAGI. The CDR3 reads CASKNRGSNYGYTF. The DNA of the CDR3 is TGTGCCAGCAAGAACAGGGGTTCTAACTATGGCTACACCTTC.

The V gene is TRBV30, the J gene TRBJ1-6; 9 positions match TRBD1. Losses at the gene ends were 3 bases for V and 6 bases for J; bases not matched to a gene: 6. There are 15 residues in the CDR3. Germline values: CDR1 GTSNPN, CDR2 SVGIG (reference sequence). In DNA form, the CDR3 reads TGTGCCTGGAGAGAACAGGGGGCATCTAATTCACCCCTCCACTTT. This translates into CAWREQGASNSPLHF.

This clone was found once. J is TRBJ1-2 and V is TRBV6-5, with 8 bases that match TRBD1. The CDR3 contains 15 residues. Looked up from germline, CDR1 is MNHEY and CDR2 is SVGAGI. The J segment lost 8 bases and the V segment lost 4 bases, leaving 12 bases of the junction unmatched. In DNA, the CDR3 is TGTGCCAGCAGTTTAGGGTCAGGGGGCTATGAGGGCTACACCTTC. Residues: CASSLGSGGYEGYTF.

The chain carries TRBV4-1 and TRBJ2-2; 8 positions agree with TRBD1. Germline values: CDR1 MGHRA, CDR2 YSYEKL. With 4 bases clipped from V and 7 bases from J, the junction kept 11 bases outside the gene matches. The CDR3 runs to 16 residues. CDR3 protein: CASSPLGRGQGGELFF. The CDR3 nucleotides are TGCGCCAGCAGCCCCCTCGGCAGGGGGCAGGGCGGGGAGCTGTTTTTT.

The CDR3 protein is CASSMRGDRWNSPLHF. The CDR3 nucleotides are TGTGCCAGTAGTATGAGAGGGGACAGGTGGAATTCACCCCTCCACTTT. J is TRBJ1-6 and V is TRBV19; 8 nucleotides align to TRBD1. Germline values: CDR1 LNHDA, CDR2 SQIVND (reference sequence). The J segment lost 7 bases and the V segment lost 3 bases, leaving 8 bases of the junction unmatched. CDR3 length: 16 residues. The entire variable domain, with the rest obtained from reference TRBV19 and TRBJ1-6, is as follows: DGGITQSPKYLFRKEGQNVTLSCEQNLNHDAMYWYRQDPGQGLRLIYYSQIVNDFQKGDIAEGYSVSREKKESFPLTVTSAQKNPTAFYLCASSMRGDRWNSPLHFGNGTRLTVT.

The chain links TRBV30 to TRBJ1-4, with 7 bases that match TRBD1. The ends lost 0 bases at V and 5 bases at J; junction bases unmatched: 3. The germline V gene encodes CDR1 GTSNPN and CDR2 SVGIG (reference sequence). The CDR3 runs 14 residues. The CDR3 here is CAWSVQGRNEKLFF. CDR3 DNA: TGTGCCTGGAGTGTACAGGGGAGGAATGAAAAACTGTTTTTT.

The chain employs TRBV5-1 and TRBJ2-2, with D possibly matching TRBD1 (5 bases). Germline assignment: CDR1 SGHRS and CDR2 YFSETQ. There are 18 residues in the CDR3. Trimming took 0 bases from V and 4 from J, leaving 19 bases between them. CDR3 protein: CASSLEGSGSKGTGELFF. In DNA, the CDR3 is TGCGCCAGCAGCTTGGAGGGGTCAGGTTCGAAGGGCACCGGGGAGCTGTTTTTT.

The V and J genes are TRBV5-4 and TRBJ2-3; 15 positions agree with TRBD2. Losses at the gene ends were 9 bases for V and 4 bases for J; bases not matched to a gene: 3. This CDR3 is 14 amino acids long. Germline CDR1 reads SGHNT; CDR2 reads YYREEE (reference sequence). CDR3 protein: CAIRTSGGADTQYF. DNA for the CDR3: TGTGCCATCAGGACTAGCGGGGGGGCAGATACGCAGTATTTT.

This chain connects TRBV19 to TRBJ2-4, with a weak D call TRBD2 (6 bases). Germline V lookup: CDR1 LNHDA, CDR2 SQIVND (reference sequence). V was cut by 6 bases and J by 9 bases, with 30 bases left in between. This CDR3 is 18 amino acids long. Here the CDR3 reads CASRHWAGSTGPGAIQYF. In DNA form, the CDR3 reads TGTGCCAGTAGGCATTGGGCGGGGTCCACCGGCCCTGGGGCCATTCAGTACTTC.

The J gene is TRBJ1-1, the V gene TRBV5-4, with TRBD1 as a possible D gene (6 bases). The V gene's germline CDR1 is SGHNT and CDR2 YYREEE (reference sequence). Trimming took off 0 bases at V and 1 base at J, with 10 bases between the two ends. The CDR3 length is 15 residues. CDR3 nucleotide sequence: TGTGCCAGCAGCTTGGTACAGGGCCGGAACACTGAAGCTTTCTTT. Its protein is CASSLVQGRNTEAFF.

The chain uses TRBV11-2 and TRBJ2-7; 11 positions match TRBD1. Germline trimming cut 8 bases from V and 4 bases from J; bases unmatched to any gene: 10. The CDR3 spans 15 residues. The germline V gene has CDR1 SGHAT and CDR2 FQNNGV. This CDR3 reads CASAERTGGGYEQYV. The CDR3 nucleotides read TGTGCCAGCGCCGAAAGGACAGGGGGCGGTTACGAGCAGTACGTC.

This clone was detected a few times. The chain has TRBV4-1 and TRBJ1-2; no definite D call. CDR1 and CDR2 (germline): MGHRA, YSYEKL. Trimming left V 4 bases short and J 6 bases short, with 15 bases between. This CDR3 contains 14 residues. The CDR3, as DNA: TGCGCCAGCAGCCCTAGAGGTGGCAGCCATGGCTACACCTTC. Its protein product is CASSPRGGSHGYTF.

The chain is built from TRBV15 and TRBJ2-3, with 8 bases aligning to TRBD2. J gave up 3 bases and V 5 bases, and 10 bases lay outside the gene matches. In germline, CDR1 is LNHNV, CDR2 YYDKDF (reference sequence). This CDR3 is 16 amino acids long. In nucleotides, the CDR3 is TGTGCCACCAGCGTTCCCGGGACTAGAAGGACAGATACGCAGTATTTT. Its protein is CATSVPGTRRTDTQYF.

The chain links TRBV5-4 to TRBJ2-7; 7 bases fit TRBD2. The CDR3 sequence is 12 residues long. Germline lookup yields CDR1 SGHNT and CDR2 YYREEE (reference sequence). V shed 5 bases, J shed 4 bases, and the junction held 3 bases outside the gene matches. The CDR3 nucleotides are TGTGCCAGCAGTCTCGGGGGGTACGAGCAGTACTTC. Protein sequence: CASSLGGYEQYF.

J is TRBJ1-1 and V is TRBV2; D not certain. The CDR3 sequence is 14 residues long. Germline V CDR1 and CDR2: SNHLY, FYNNEI. Between the trimmed V and J ends, which lost 5 bases and 4 bases, there was a span of 14 bases. CDR3 sequence reads: CASSSRPEGTEAFF. In DNA form, the CDR3 reads TGTGCCAGCAGTTCCAGGCCGGAGGGCACTGAAGCTTTCTTT.

The J gene is TRBJ2-1, the V gene TRBV5-4; D is uncertain. Deletions cut 1 base from V and 1 base from J, with 6 bases between. Germline V gene data show CDR1 as SGHNT and CDR2 as YYREEE (reference sequence). The length of the CDR3 is 14 residues. The DNA of the CDR3 is TGTGCCAGCAGCTTGACGCTATCCTACAATGAGCAGTTCTTC. Protein product: CASSLTLSYNEQFF.

The chain couples TRBV18 to TRBJ2-3, with D possibly TRBD1 on 6 matching bases. This CDR3 is built from 13 residues. V dropped 6 bases and J dropped 3 bases, with 10 bases sitting between them. From germline, CDR1 is KGHSH and CDR2 LQKENI. CDR3 DNA: TGTGCCAGCTCCCGGACAGCTACAGATACGCAGTATTTT. This sequence encodes CASSRTATDTQYF. Using reference TRBV18 and TRBJ2-3 for the parts outside the CDR3, the full variable domain is NAGVMQNPRHLVRRRGQEARLRCSPMKGHSHVYWYRQLPEEGLKFMVYLQKENIIDESGMPKERFSAEFPKEGPSILRIQQVVRGDSAAYFCASSRTATDTQYFGPGTRLTVL.

The CDR3 coding sequence is TGTGCCTGGAGTGTAAAGGGGGCGGACACTGAAGCTTTCTTT. It encodes CAWSVKGADTEAFF. This sequence joins TRBV30 and TRBJ1-1; 7 bases are shared with TRBD1. This CDR3 region has 14 residues. V gave up 0 bases and J gave up 3 bases; unmatched junction bases: 4. The germline V gene has CDR1 GTSNPN and CDR2 SVGIG (reference sequence).